There are many counts of the clone carrying this T cell receptor (beta chain). Antigen specificity is unknown. The entry originates in a study of read filtering for tumor transcriptome and immune sequencing. Study background: RNA-seq yielded only about 75 to 1273 TCR reads, IR-seq about 4.05 to 11 million.

Germline V gene lookup returns CDR1 SGHRS and CDR2 YFSETQ. Trimming shortened V by 1 base and J by 1 base, and 5 bases separated the two germline ends. The CDR3 covers 13 residues. From about 0.4 ug of RNA, a library with molecular barcoded alpha/delta and beta/gamma adaptors was made. TCRdb passed the reads through MiXCR, listing each CDR3 protein once. In the table there are 100,000 to 150,000 distinct CDR3 sequences, over 10% of which are singletons. Overall study findings and caveats: RNA-seq captured clonotypes less deeply and reliably than IR-seq. Single-read clonotypes: roughly 86% of IR-seq clonotypes (about 4% of reads), 74.6% of RNA-seq clonotypes (44.6% of reads).

The material sequenced was a population of CD138-negative cells sorted from bone marrow. This sequence joins TRBV5-1 and TRBJ1-1, with D uncertain. The TCR originated in a donor aged 40 or over with multiple myeloma. The CDR3 loop reads CASSLSPNTEAFF. The CDR3, as DNA: TGCGCCAGCAGCTTGTCCCCGAACACTGAAGCTTTCTTT.